Listed below are T cell receptor beta chains from one sample, sequenced in a study of T cell changes during pregnancy in multiple sclerosis. Using immunoSEQ multiplex PCR, the repertoire was profiled, and TCRdb retains in-frame clones only, with some absent. This sample has tens of thousands of clones; approximately 95% occur once, and the top ten carry about 0.99%. The starting material was peripheral blood, obtained in the second trimester of pregnancy. Receptor source: a female donor in good health, enrolled as a control in a pregnancy study. Each CDR3 is given with its conserved first and last residue. D genes are given only for firm matches. Clone size appears in some rows only: once, few, many, or a class for an expanded clone.

CASSTSGTRNEQFF,TGTGCCAGCAGCACAAGTGGGACTAGGAATGAGCAGTTCTTC,.,TRBD2,TRBJ2-1,TRBV5-4
CASSSPLVMLDEQYF,TGTGCCAGCAGTTCGCCCCTGGTAATGCTAGACGAGCAGTACTTC,.,.,TRBJ2-7,TRBV28
CASSLALLDTEAFF,TGCGCCAGCAGCTTGGCCCTCCTAGATACTGAAGCTTTCTTT,.,.,TRBJ1-1,TRBV5-1
CASSFDGIPLGEQYF,TGTGCCAGCAGCTTCGACGGGATCCCTTTGGGGGAGCAGTACTTC,once,.,TRBJ2-7,TRBV5-4
CASSSRQGAGANVLTF,TGTGCCAGCAGCTCGCGACAGGGTGCCGGGGCCAACGTCCTGACTTTC,.,TRBD1,TRBJ2-6,TRBV7-9
CASSQDDLLAGGGGELFF,TGCGCCAGCAGCCAAGATGATCTCCTGGCGGGGGGGGGCGGGGAGCTGTTTTTT,.,TRBD2,TRBJ2-2,TRBV4-1
CAISESGFNQPQHF,TGTGCCATCAGTGAGTCCGGGTTCAATCAGCCCCAGCATTTT,.,.,TRBJ1-5,TRBV10-3
CASSLDRSKTYGYTF,TGTGCCAGCAGCTTAGACAGGAGCAAGACGTATGGCTACACCTTC,.,.,TRBJ1-2,TRBV7-2
CSVVKGLAGIYEQFF,TGCAGCGTGGTCAAGGGGTTAGCGGGAATCTATGAGCAGTTCTTC,.,TRBD2,TRBJ2-1,TRBV29-1
CASSQGFQNGYTF,TGTGCCAGCAGCCAGGGGTTCCAGAATGGCTACACCTTC,.,.,TRBJ1-2,TRBV5-6
CASSLARGYGNEQFF,TGCGCCAGCAGCTTGGCCAGGGGGTACGGCAATGAGCAGTTCTTC,.,TRBD1,TRBJ2-1,TRBV5-1
CASSATDLLNEKLFF,TGTGCCAGCAGCGCTACAGATTTACTGAATGAAAAACTGTTTTTT,.,.,TRBJ1-4,TRBV2
CASSERTGIQPQHF,TGTGCCAGCAGTGAACGGACAGGGATTCAGCCCCAGCATTTT,.,TRBD1,TRBJ1-5,TRBV6-5
CASSLAGFDTDTQYF,TGCGCCAGCAGCTTGGCAGGGTTCGACACAGATACGCAGTATTTT,.,.,TRBJ2-3,TRBV5-1
CASSTERNPYEQYF,TGTGCCAGCAGCACCGAGAGGAATCCCTACGAGCAGTACTTC,once,.,TRBJ2-7,TRBV11-2
CASSYSGSTDTQYF,TGTGCCAGCAGCTATAGCGGGAGCACAGATACGCAGTATTTT,.,TRBD2,TRBJ2-3,TRBV11-3
CASSVRDSSYEQYF,TGCGCCAGCAGCGTCCGGGACTCCTCCTACGAGCAGTACTTC,.,.,TRBJ2-7,TRBV5-1
CASSYPGTSGSTDTQYF,TGCGCCAGCAGCTATCCCGGGACTAGCGGGAGCACAGATACGCAGTATTTT,.,TRBD2,TRBJ2-3,TRBV5-1
CASSFVAGGSYNEQFF,TGCGCCAGCAGCTTCGTAGCGGGAGGCTCCTACAATGAGCAGTTCTTC,.,TRBD2,TRBJ2-1,TRBV5-1
CASSLGEWSLIDEQFF,TGCGCCAGCAGCTTGGGTGAGTGGTCCCTGATTGATGAGCAGTTCTTC,.,.,TRBJ2-1,TRBV5-1
CASNRYRGSETQYF,TGTGCCAGCAACCGATACAGGGGGTCAGAGACCCAGTACTTC,.,TRBD1,TRBJ2-5,TRBV2
CASSLGPGPDEQYF,TGCGCCAGCAGCCTGGGCCCAGGGCCCGACGAGCAGTACTTC,.,.,TRBJ2-7,TRBV5-1
CASSPEGTSGIQQYF,TGTGCCAGCAGTCCAGAGGGGACTAGCGGGATACAGCAGTACTTC,.,TRBD2,TRBJ2-7,TRBV27
CASSRGLAGGGETQYF,TGCGCCAGCAGCCGCGGACTAGCGGGAGGAGGGGAGACCCAGTACTTC,.,TRBD2,TRBJ2-5,TRBV5-1
CASSYTPEKLFF,TGTGCCAGCAGTTACACTCCGGAAAAACTGTTTTTT,.,.,TRBJ1-4,TRBV6-6
CASSEAWGEETQYF,TGTGCCAGCAGTGAAGCATGGGGAGAGGAGACCCAGTACTTC,.,.,TRBJ2-5,TRBV2
CASSQVESLNTGELFF,TGTGCCAGCAGCCAGGTCGAGTCACTGAACACCGGGGAGCTGTTTTTT,.,.,TRBJ2-2,TRBV14
CATSRDRANTGELFF,TGTGCCACCAGCCGGGACAGGGCAAACACCGGGGAGCTGTTTTTT,.,TRBD1,TRBJ2-2,TRBV15
CASSQRATTEAFF,TGTGCCAGCAGTCAGCGGGCAACCACTGAAGCTTTCTTT,.,.,TRBJ1-1,TRBV6-5
CASSPVQGSGNTIYF,TGCGCCAGCAGTCCAGTACAGGGCTCTGGAAACACCATATATTTT,once,.,TRBJ1-3,TRBV5-1
CASSYHYSTDTQYF,TGTGCCAGCAGCTATCACTATAGCACAGATACGCAGTATTTT,.,.,TRBJ2-3,TRBV6-5
CAWSPSSGLYTGELFF,TGTGCCTGGAGTCCGTCTAGCGGGCTCTACACCGGGGAGCTGTTTTTT,.,TRBD2,TRBJ2-2,TRBV30
CASSFPSNTEAFF,TGTGCCAGCAGCTTCCCCTCTAACACTGAAGCTTTCTTT,.,.,TRBJ1-1,TRBV7-9
CASLGQGNGYGYTF,TGTGCCAGCTTGGGACAGGGCAATGGGTATGGCTACACCTTC,.,TRBD1,TRBJ1-2,TRBV5-4
CASSYGTLETQYF,TGTGCCAGCAGCTACGGGACTCTCGAGACCCAGTACTTC,.,.,TRBJ2-5,TRBV5-4
CASSQGDRDSGEQYF,TGCGCCAGCAGCCAAGGGGACAGAGACTCGGGGGAGCAGTACTTC,.,TRBD1,TRBJ2-7,TRBV4-1
CASSPAASGTGELFF,TGTGCCAGCTCACCTGCTGCTAGCGGGACCGGGGAGCTGTTTTTT,.,TRBD2,TRBJ2-2,TRBV18
CASSQVGSGRATEQFF,TGCGCCAGCAGCCAAGTAGGTAGCGGGAGGGCTACCGAGCAGTTCTTC,once,TRBD2,TRBJ2-1,TRBV4-1
CASSFPDRVGYTF,TGTGCCAGCAGCTTCCCTGACAGGGTCGGCTACACCTTC,.,TRBD1,TRBJ1-2,TRBV7-9
CASTSYGTGDSYEQYF,TGTGCCAGCACCTCGTACGGGACAGGGGATTCCTACGAGCAGTACTTC,.,TRBD1,TRBJ2-7,TRBV28
CASSLAPGQGGGYTF,TGCGCCAGCAGCTTGGCCCCCGGACAGGGAGGCGGCTACACCTTC,.,TRBD1,TRBJ1-2,TRBV5-1
CASSAQGVSSYEQYF,TGTGCCAGCAGCGCACAGGGGGTGAGCTCCTACGAGCAGTACTTC,.,TRBD1,TRBJ2-7,TRBV5-4
CASGITGTKLPPVSGANVLTF,TGTGCCAGCGGAATAACCGGGACTAAGTTGCCTCCTGTCTCTGGGGCCAACGTCCTGACTTTC,.,TRBD2,TRBJ2-6,TRBV27
CASSLGLAGNQETQYF,TGCGCCAGCAGCTTAGGACTAGCGGGAAACCAAGAGACCCAGTACTTC,.,TRBD2,TRBJ2-5,TRBV5-1
CASSQGLAGGQSSYNEQFF,TGTGCCAGCAGCCAAGGGTTAGCGGGAGGCCAGAGCTCCTACAATGAGCAGTTCTTC,.,TRBD2,TRBJ2-1,TRBV4-2
CAITSGVNYGYTF,TGTGCCATCACCTCCGGGGTTAACTATGGCTACACCTTC,.,.,TRBJ1-2,TRBV10-3
CAIGTGGTEAFF,TGTGCCATCGGGACAGGAGGCACTGAAGCTTTCTTT,.,TRBD1,TRBJ1-1,TRBV10-3
CASSMVGSTEAFF,TGTGCCAGTAGTATGGTGGGGAGCACTGAAGCTTTCTTT,.,.,TRBJ1-1,TRBV19
CASSVGGRGYEQYF,TGCGCCAGCAGCGTGGGGGGGCGCGGATACGAGCAGTACTTC,.,.,TRBJ2-7,TRBV5-1
CASRPVEGRTDTQYF,TGTGCCAGCAGACCGGTTGAGGGTCGCACAGATACGCAGTATTTT,once,.,TRBJ2-3,TRBV28
CATSRDRSGRLLENEQFF,TGTGCCACCAGCAGAGATCGCAGCGGGAGGTTGTTAGAGAATGAGCAGTTCTTC,.,TRBD2,TRBJ2-1,TRBV15
CASSRRQPTNEKLFF,TGTGCCAGCAGCCGCAGACAACCAACTAATGAAAAACTGTTTTTT,once,.,TRBJ1-4,TRBV28
CASSESVNLNTEAFF,TGTGCCAGCAGTGAATCGGTCAACCTGAACACTGAAGCTTTCTTT,.,.,TRBJ1-1,TRBV6-1
CAISEQGGLTEAFF,TGTGCCATCAGTGAGCAGGGAGGTCTCACTGAAGCTTTCTTT,few,.,TRBJ1-1,TRBV10-3
CASSAGTGGYNEQFF,TGTGCCAGTAGTGCCGGGACAGGGGGATATAATGAGCAGTTCTTC,.,TRBD1,TRBJ2-1,TRBV19
CASSVRAGAVDEQYF,TGTGCCAGCAGTGTCCGAGCGGGAGCCGTAGACGAGCAGTACTTC,.,TRBD2,TRBJ2-7,TRBV6-1